Listed below are T cell receptor beta chains from one sample, sequenced in a study of T cells in Graves' hyperthyroidism and ophthalmopathy. TCRdb passed the multiplex PCR reads through MiXCR, listing each CDR3 protein once. This sample carries hundreds of thousands of distinct CDR3 sequences, around 16% of them seen once, and the ten largest clones take around 3.3%. Material for sequencing was blood. The receptors come from a woman in her 40s with Graves' ophthalmopathy. CDR3s leave out the opening cysteine and the closing phenylalanine or tryptophan. For some rows the clone size is stated as once, few or many, or as a class when expanded; others skip it.

clone size | V gene | CDR3 protein
many | TRBV3-1 | ASSLGDKPYNEQF
many | TRBV2 | ASSTQGVGADTQY
- | TRBV6-6 | ASSYGVRNTIY
many | TRBV5-6 | ASSLGEGWATEAF
few | TRBV27 | ASSLYRGYQPQH
- | TRBV20-1 | SAMGLAGSNEQF
few | TRBV12-3/TRBV12-4 | ASTRDIGYEQY
many | TRBV27 | ASMALGTDTQY
few | TRBV7-3 | ASSAGVGSPLH
many | TRBV6-1 | ASSEFSGGYSNQPQH
many | TRBV11-2 | ASSLMGKQETQY